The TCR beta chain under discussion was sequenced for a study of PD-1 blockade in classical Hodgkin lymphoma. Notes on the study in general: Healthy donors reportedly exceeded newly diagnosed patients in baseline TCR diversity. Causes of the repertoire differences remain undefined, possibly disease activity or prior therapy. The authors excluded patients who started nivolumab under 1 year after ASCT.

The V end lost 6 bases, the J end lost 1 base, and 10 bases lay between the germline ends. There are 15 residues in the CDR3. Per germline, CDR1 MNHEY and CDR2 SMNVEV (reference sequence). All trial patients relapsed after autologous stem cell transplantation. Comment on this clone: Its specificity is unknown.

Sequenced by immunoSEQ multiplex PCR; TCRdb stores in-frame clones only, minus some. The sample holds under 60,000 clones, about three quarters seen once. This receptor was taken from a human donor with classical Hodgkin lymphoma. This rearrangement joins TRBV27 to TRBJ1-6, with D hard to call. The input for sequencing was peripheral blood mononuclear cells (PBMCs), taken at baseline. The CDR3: CASSPVGSYNSPLHF. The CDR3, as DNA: TGTGCCAGCAGCCCAGTGGGGTCCTATAATTCACCCCTCCACTTT.